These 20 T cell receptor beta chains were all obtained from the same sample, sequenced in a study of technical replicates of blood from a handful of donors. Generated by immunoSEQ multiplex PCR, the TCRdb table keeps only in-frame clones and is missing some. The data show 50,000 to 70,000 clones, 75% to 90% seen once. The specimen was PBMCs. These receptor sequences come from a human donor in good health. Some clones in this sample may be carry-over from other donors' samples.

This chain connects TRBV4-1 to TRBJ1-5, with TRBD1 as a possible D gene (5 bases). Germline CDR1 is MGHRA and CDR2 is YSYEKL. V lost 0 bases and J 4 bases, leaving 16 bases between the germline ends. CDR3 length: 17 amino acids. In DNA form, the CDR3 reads TGCGCCAGCAGCCAAGATCCAGGGCAGAGAAATAATCAGCCCCAGCATTTT. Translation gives CASSQDPGQRNNQPQHF.

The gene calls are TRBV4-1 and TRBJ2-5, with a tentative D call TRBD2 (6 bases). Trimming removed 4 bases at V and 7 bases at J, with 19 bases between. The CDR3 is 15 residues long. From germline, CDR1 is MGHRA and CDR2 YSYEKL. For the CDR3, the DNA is TGCGCCAGCAGCCGGGCAGGGACTGGGAGTTGGACCCAGTACTTC. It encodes CASSRAGTGSWTQYF.

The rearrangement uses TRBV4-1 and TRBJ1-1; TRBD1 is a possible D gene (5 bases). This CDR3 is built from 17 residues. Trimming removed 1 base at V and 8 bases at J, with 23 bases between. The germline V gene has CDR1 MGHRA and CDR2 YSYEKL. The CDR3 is CASSQGLGAGSLGEAFF. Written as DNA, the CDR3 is TGCGCCAGCAGCCAAGGGCTTGGGGCAGGGTCCCTCGGCGAAGCTTTCTTT.

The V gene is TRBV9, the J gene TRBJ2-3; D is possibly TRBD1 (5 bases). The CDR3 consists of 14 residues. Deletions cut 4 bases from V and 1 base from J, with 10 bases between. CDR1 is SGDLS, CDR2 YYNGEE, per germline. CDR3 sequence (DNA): TGTGCCAGCAGCCCCCAGGGTGGCACAGATACGCAGTATTTT. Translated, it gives CASSPQGGTDTQYF.

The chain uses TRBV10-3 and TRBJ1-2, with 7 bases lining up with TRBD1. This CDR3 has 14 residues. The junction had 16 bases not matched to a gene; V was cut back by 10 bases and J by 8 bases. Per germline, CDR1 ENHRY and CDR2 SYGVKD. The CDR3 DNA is TGTGCCACCGGCCGCGGACAGGTACGAGAGGGCTACACCTTC. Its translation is CATGRGQVREGYTF.

Here the CDR3 reads CASSGAPGTGIGYGYTF. CDR3 nucleotide sequence: TGTGCCAGTAGTGGAGCCCCCGGGACAGGTATTGGCTATGGCTACACCTTC. V gene TRBV19 combines with J gene TRBJ1-2; 8 nucleotides align to TRBD1. Germline V gene data show CDR1 as LNHDA and CDR2 as SQIVND (reference sequence). V lost 5 bases, J lost 4 bases, and 15 bases stayed unmatched. The CDR3 runs to 17 residues. The full variable domain, with the rest looked up from reference TRBV19 and TRBJ1-2, is DGGITQSPKYLFRKEGQNVTLSCEQNLNHDAMYWYRQDPGQGLRLIYYSQIVNDFQKGDIAEGYSVSREKKESFPLTVTSAQKNPTAFYLCASSGAPGTGIGYGYTFGSGTRLTVV.

CDR3 in amino acids: CASRGQTEYYGYTF. The CDR3 DNA follows: TGTGCCAGCAGGGGTCAAACAGAATACTATGGCTACACCTTC. The chain links TRBV2 to TRBJ1-2; D uncertain. This CDR3 has 14 amino acids. V shed 6 bases and J shed 3 bases, with 14 bases lying between them. CDR1 is SNHLY and CDR2 is FYNNEI in the germline V gene. The complete variable domain, with remaining parts taken from reference TRBV2 and TRBJ1-2, reads EPEVTQTPSHQVTQMGQEVILRCVPISNHLYFYWYRQILGQKVEFLVSFYNNEISEKSEIFDDQFSVERPDGSNFTLKIRSTKLEDSAMYFCASRGQTEYYGYTFGSGTRLTVV.

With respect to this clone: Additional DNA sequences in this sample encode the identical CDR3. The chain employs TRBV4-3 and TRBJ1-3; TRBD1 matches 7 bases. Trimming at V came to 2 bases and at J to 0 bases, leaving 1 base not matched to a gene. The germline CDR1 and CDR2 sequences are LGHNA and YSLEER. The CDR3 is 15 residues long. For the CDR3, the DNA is TGCGCCAGCAGCCAAACAGGGGTCTCTGGAAACACCATATATTTT. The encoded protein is CASSQTGVSGNTIYF.

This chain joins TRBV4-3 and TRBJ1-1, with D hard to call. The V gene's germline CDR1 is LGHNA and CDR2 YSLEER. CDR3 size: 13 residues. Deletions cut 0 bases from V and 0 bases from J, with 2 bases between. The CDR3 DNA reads TGCGCCAGCAGCCAAGATATGAACACTGAAGCTTTCTTT. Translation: CASSQDMNTEAFF.

The chain's CDR3 is CASSSTKAGTGYLDTQYF. Here the CDR3 DNA reads TGTGCCAGCAGCTCGACCAAAGCAGGGACAGGGTATTTGGATACGCAGTATTTT. The V and J genes are TRBV7-9 and TRBJ2-3; TRBD1 matches 9 bases. J was trimmed by 6 bases and V by 4 bases; bases with no gene match: 17. CDR1 is SEHNR, CDR2 FQNEAQ, per germline (reference sequence). The CDR3 extends over 18 amino acids.

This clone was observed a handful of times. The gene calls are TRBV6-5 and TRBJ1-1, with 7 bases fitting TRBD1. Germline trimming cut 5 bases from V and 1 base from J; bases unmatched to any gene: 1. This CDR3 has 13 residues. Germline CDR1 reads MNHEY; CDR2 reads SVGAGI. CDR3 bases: TGTGCCAGCAGTCGACAGGGGAACACTGAAGCTTTCTTT. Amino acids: CASSRQGNTEAFF.

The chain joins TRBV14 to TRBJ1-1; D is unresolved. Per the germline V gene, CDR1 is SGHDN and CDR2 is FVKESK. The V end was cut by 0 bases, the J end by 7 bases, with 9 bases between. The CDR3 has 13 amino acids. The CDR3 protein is CASSQDPVSEAFF. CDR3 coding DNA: TGTGCCAGCAGCCAAGATCCTGTCAGTGAAGCTTTCTTT. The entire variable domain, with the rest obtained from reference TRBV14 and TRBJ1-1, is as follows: EAGVTQFPSHSVIEKGQTVTLRCDPISGHDNLYWYRRVMGKEIKFLLHFVKESKQDESGMPNNRFLAERTGGTYSTLKVQPAELEDSGVYFCASSQDPVSEAFFGQGTRLTVV.

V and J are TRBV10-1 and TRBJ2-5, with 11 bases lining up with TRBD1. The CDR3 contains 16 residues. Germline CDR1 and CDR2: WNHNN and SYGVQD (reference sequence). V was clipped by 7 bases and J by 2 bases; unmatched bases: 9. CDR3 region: CASIPSRDRGQETQYF. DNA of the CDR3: TGCGCCAGCATCCCCTCTCGGGACAGGGGGCAAGAGACCCAGTACTTC.

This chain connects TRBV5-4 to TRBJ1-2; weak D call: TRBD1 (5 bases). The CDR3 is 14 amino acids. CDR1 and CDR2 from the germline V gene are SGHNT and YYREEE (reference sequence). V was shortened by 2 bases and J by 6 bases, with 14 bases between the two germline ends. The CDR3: CASSLPMQGNGYTF. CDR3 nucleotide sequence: TGTGCCAGCAGCTTACCGATGCAGGGTAATGGCTACACCTTC.

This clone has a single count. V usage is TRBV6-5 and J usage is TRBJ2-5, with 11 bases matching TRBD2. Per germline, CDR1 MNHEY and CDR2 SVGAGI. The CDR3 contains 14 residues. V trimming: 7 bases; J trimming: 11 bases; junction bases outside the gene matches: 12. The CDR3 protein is CASNNRGLAVPQYF. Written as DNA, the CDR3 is TGTGCCAGCAATAACAGGGGACTAGCGGTCCCGCAGTACTTC.

DNA of the CDR3: TGTGCCAGCAGCTTAGACTATCGCAGGGACAAGGAAAAACTGTTTTTT. Translation: CASSLDYRRDKEKLFF. The genes are TRBV11-2 and TRBJ1-4; possible D gene TRBD1, 6 bases. V dropped 0 bases and J dropped 8 bases, with 16 bases sitting between them. The CDR3 totals 16 residues. Germline V CDR1 and CDR2: SGHAT, FQNNGV.

DNA of the CDR3: TGTGCCAGCAGCTTATCCGGACAGAGAACAGATACGCAGTATTTT. Amino acids: CASSLSGQRTDTQYF. The chain recombines TRBV7-6 with TRBJ2-3; a possible D gene is TRBD1 (6 bases). The CDR3 totals 15 residues. With 2 bases removed from V and 3 bases from J, the gap between germline ends came to 12 bases. Germline V CDR1 and CDR2: SGHVS, FNYEAQ.

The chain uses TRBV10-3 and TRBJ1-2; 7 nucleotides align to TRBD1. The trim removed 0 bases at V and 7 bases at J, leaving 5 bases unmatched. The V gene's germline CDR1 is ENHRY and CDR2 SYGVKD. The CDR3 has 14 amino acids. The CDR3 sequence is CAISESQGLVGYTF. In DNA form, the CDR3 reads TGTGCCATCAGTGAGTCACAGGGGTTGGTTGGCTACACCTTC.

In DNA, the CDR3 is TGCGCCAGCAGCTTGGGACAGAACTCCTACGAGCAGTACTTC. Its translation: CASSLGQNSYEQYF. This rearrangement joins TRBV5-1 to TRBJ2-7; D possibly corresponds to TRBD1 (5 bases). This CDR3 region has 14 residues. Germline V gives CDR1 SGHRS, CDR2 YFSETQ. V lost 0 bases and J lost 0, with 7 bases in between.

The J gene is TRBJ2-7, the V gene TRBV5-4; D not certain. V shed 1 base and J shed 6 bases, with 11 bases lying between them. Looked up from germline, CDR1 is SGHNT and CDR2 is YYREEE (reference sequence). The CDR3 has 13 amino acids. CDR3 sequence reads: CASSLPGSIEQYF. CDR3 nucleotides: TGTGCCAGCAGCTTGCCGGGTAGCATCGAGCAGTACTTC.